These T cell receptor beta chains were read from a single sample in a study of T cells after yellow fever vaccination. TCRdb used MiXCR to reprocess the 5' RACE reads, holding one entry per CDR3 protein. The repertoire includes about 350,000 distinct CDR3 sequences, roughly 4.3% of them detected once, and around 24% sits in the top ten. The starting material was PBMCs, obtained 5 days after the yellow fever booster vaccination. The receptors here all came from a man aged 18-30 years who received the YFV17D yellow fever vaccine. The CDR3 runs from the conserved cysteine through the conserved F or W.

v_call cdr3_aa
TRBV6-5 CASSPRGRGVRGYTF
TRBV5-1 CASSLEGLAEETQYF
TRBV29-1 CSLKGLAGSNEQFF
TRBV5-5 CASSFGGDSRNEQFF
TRBV5-1 CASSLGQGPAKNIQYF
TRBV6-6 CASSYSWAGQVYEQYF
TRBV10-3 CAISESKDVSGNTIYF
TRBV7-2 CASSSPAGAKNIQYF
TRBV5-1 CASSFSGAYSGNTIYF
TRBV4-1 CASSQPREGYEQYF
TRBV3-1 CASSFRSAYGDTQYF
TRBV11-2 CASSWTTGGTGELFF
TRBV6-6 CASSPIGGMNTEAFF
TRBV19 CASSPRDNAPYSNQPQHF
TRBV12-3/TRBV12-4 CASSFWGEATNEKLFF
TRBV6-1 CASSEVGMGNQPQHF
TRBV2 CASSDTSNTEAFF
TRBV9 CASSAGQGIYNEQFF
TRBV6-5 CASNDRGSGANVLTF
TRBV20-1 CSARGTSGGARGDTQYF
TRBV4-3 CASSQERELYYGYTF
TRBV15 CATSWRQEGKQYF
TRBV3-1 CASSQDAVTELSGANVLTF
TRBV7-9 CASSLGRTGPTNTGELFF
TRBV9 CASSEGLAGLTDTQYF
TRBV5-1 CASSLVGFPGVLFF
TRBV5-1 CASSLGARGNEQFF
TRBV29-1 CSARHRDKYEQYF
TRBV12-3/TRBV12-4 CASTPWAWSQETQYF
TRBV20-1 CSPRATSYNEQFF
TRBV3-1 CASSPGLAGIQETQYF
TRBV7-2 CASSSLESYNSPLHF
TRBV12-3/TRBV12-4 CASRDRGGEKLFF
TRBV6-6 CASRHNRESNIQYF
TRBV7-2 CASSRGSGVGDTQYF
TRBV29-1 CSVEDTSGNIQYF
TRBV2 CASRIGGAVINEQFF
TRBV5-1 CASSLASRQETQYF
TRBV19 CASKQGAYGYTF
TRBV29-1 CSVATEKGAFF
TRBV23-1 CASSERGPGTDTQYF
TRBV7-9 CASSLGTDHQPQHF
TRBV7-3 CASSAVGGGTDTQYF
TRBV7-8 CASSFRTGDSNQPQHF
TRBV5-5 CASSPNAGTPLSTDTQYF
TRBV5-1 CASSSDRTGANVLTF
TRBV4-1 CASSLTSSSYEQYF
TRBV6-5 CASSTKTGEGGKLFF
TRBV5-4 CASSFGPGQGMVFF
TRBV6-5 CASSSLKGGTGNTIYF
TRBV9 CASSVGRYYGYTF
TRBV6-2/TRBV6-3 CASSRGTGDSMNTEAFF
TRBV4-1 CASSPWVAGGPDTQYF
TRBV27 CATSARKGAMNTEAFF
TRBV5-6 CASSATGNQPQHF
TRBV9 CASSGGGGADTQYF
TRBV7-2 CASSLVGGTSHTQYF
TRBV20-1 CSATGAGLIVTEAFF